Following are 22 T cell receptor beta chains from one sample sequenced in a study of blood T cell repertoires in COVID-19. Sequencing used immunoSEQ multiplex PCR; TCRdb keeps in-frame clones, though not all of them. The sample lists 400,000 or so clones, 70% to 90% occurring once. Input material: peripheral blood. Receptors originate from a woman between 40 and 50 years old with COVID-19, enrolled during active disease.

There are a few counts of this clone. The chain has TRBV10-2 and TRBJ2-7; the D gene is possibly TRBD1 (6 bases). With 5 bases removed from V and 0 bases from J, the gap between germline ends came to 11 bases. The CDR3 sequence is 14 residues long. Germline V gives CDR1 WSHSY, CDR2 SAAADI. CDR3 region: CASSLDRFSYEQYF. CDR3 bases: TGCGCCAGCAGTCTCGACAGGTTCTCCTACGAGCAGTACTTC.

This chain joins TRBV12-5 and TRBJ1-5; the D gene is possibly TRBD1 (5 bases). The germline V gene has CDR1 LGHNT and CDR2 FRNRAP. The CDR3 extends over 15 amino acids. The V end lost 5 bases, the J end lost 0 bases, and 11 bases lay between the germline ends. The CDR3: CASGPTAYSNQPQHF. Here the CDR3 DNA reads TGTGCTAGTGGTCCGACAGCTTATAGCAATCAGCCCCAGCATTTT.

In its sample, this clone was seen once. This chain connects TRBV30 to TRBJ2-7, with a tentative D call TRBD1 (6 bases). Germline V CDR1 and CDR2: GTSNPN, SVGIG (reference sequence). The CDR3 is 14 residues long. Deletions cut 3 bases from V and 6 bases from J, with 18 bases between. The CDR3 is CAWRESPSGAEQYF. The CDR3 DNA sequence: TGTGCCTGGAGGGAGTCCCCCTCAGGGGCCGAGCAGTACTTC.

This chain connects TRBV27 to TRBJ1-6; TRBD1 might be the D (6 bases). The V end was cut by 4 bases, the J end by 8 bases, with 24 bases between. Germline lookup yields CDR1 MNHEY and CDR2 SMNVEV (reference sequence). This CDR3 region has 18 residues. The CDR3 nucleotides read TGTGCCAGCAGTTCCCAGGGGTGGAACCCCGGACGAGATTCACCCCTCCACTTT. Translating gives CASSSQGWNPGRDSPLHF.

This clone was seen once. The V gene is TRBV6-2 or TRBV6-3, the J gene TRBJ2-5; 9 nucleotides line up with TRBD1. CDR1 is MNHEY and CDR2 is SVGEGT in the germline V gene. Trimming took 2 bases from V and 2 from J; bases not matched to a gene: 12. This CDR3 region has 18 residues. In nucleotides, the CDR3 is TGTGCCAGCAGTTACCTCCCGGGACAGGGATGGGGGCAAGAGACCCAGTACTTC. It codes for CASSYLPGQGWGQETQYF.

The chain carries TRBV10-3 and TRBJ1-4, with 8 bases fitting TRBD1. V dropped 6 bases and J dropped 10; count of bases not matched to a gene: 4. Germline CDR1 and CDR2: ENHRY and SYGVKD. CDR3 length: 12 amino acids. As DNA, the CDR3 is TGTGCCATCAGGCCTACAGGGGGAAAACTGTTTTTT. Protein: CAIRPTGGKLFF.

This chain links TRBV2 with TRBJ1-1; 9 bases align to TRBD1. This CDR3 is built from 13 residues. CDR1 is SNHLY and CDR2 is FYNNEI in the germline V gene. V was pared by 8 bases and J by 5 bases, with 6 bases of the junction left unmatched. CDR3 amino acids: CASSGQGWTEAFF. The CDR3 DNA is TGTGCCAGCTCGGGACAGGGATGGACTGAAGCTTTCTTT.

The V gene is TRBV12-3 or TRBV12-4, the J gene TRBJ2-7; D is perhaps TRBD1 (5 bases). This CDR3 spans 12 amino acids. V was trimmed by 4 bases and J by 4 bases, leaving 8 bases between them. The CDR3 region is CASSSQGYEQYF. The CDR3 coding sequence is TGTGCCAGCAGTTCCCAGGGATACGAGCAGTACTTC.

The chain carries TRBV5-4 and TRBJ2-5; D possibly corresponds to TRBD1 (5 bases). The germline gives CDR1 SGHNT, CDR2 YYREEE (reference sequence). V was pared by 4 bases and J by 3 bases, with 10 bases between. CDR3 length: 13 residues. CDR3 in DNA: TGTGCCAGCAGCATAGGACACAAAGAGACCCAGTACTTC. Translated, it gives CASSIGHKETQYF.

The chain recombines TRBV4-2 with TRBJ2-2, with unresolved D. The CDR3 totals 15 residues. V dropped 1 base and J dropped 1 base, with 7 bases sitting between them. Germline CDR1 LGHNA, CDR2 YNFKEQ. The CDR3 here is CASSQVTGNTGELFF. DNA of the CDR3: TGTGCCAGCAGCCAAGTTACCGGGAACACCGGGGAGCTGTTTTTT.

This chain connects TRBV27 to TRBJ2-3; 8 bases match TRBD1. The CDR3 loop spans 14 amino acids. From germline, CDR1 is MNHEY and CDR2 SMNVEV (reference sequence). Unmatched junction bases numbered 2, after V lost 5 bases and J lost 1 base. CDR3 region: CASSHRGGTDTQYF. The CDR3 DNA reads TGTGCCAGCAGTCACAGGGGGGGCACAGATACGCAGTATTTT.

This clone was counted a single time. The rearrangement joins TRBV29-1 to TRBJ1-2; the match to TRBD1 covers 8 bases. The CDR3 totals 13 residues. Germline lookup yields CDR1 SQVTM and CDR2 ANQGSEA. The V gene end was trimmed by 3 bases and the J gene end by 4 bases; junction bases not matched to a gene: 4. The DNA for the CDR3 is TGCAGCGTTGAGGTCGGGACAGGCTATGGCTACACCTTC. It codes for CSVEVGTGYGYTF.

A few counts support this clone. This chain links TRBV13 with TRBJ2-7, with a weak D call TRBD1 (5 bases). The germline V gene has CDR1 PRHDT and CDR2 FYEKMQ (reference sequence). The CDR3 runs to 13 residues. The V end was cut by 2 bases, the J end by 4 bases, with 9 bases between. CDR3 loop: CASSLRGLYEQYF. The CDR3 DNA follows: TGTGCCAGCAGCTTAAGGGGATTGTACGAGCAGTACTTC.

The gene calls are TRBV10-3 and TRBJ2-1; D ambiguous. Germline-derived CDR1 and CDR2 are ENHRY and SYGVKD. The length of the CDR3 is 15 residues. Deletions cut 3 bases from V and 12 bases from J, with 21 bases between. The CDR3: CAISDWATPTLGQFF. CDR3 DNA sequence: TGTGCCATCAGTGACTGGGCGACGCCTACCCTCGGGCAGTTCTTC.

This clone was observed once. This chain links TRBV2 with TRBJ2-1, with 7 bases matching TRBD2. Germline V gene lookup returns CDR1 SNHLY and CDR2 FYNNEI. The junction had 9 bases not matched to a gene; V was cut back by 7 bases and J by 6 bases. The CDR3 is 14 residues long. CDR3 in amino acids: CASNGLVLGNEQFF. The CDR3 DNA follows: TGTGCCAGCAACGGACTAGTACTGGGCAATGAGCAGTTCTTC.

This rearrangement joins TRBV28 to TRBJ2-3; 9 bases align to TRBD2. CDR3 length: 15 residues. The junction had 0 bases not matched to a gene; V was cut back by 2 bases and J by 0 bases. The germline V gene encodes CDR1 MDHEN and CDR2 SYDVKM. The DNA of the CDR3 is TGTGCCAGCAGTTTAGCGGGAGGGAGCACAGATACGCAGTATTTT. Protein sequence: CASSLAGGSTDTQYF. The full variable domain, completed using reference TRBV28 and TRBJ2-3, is DVKVTQSSRYLVKRTGEKVFLECVQDMDHENMFWYRQDPGLGLRLIYFSYDVKMKEKGDIPEGYSVSREKKERFSLILESASTNQTSMYLCASSLAGGSTDTQYFGPGTRLTVL.

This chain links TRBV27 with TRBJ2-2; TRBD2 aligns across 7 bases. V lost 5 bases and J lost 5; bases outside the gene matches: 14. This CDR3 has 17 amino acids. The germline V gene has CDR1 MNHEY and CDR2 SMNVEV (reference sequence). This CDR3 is CASSTKPWGGFTGELFF. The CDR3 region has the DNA TGTGCCAGCAGTACAAAACCCTGGGGGGGATTTACCGGGGAGCTGTTTTTT.

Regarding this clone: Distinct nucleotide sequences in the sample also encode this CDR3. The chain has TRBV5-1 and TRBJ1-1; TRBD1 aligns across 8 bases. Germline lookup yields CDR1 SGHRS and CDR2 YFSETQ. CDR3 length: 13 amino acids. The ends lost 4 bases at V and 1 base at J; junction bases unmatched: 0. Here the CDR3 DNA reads TGCGCCAGCAGCGGACAGGGGAACACTGAAGCTTTCTTT. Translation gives CASSGQGNTEAFF.

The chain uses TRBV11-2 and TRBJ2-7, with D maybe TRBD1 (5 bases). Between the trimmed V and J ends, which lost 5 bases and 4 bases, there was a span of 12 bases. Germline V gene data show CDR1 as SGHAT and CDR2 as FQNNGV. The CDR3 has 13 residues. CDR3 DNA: TGTGCCAGCAGCATCCCGACAGTATACGAGCAGTACTTC. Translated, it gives CASSIPTVYEQYF.

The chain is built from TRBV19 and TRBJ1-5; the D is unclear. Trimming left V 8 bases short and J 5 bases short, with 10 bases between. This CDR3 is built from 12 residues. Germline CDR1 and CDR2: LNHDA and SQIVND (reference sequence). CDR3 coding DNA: TGTGCCAGTGCAGCGGGTTATCAGCCCCAGCATTTT. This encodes CASAAGYQPQHF.

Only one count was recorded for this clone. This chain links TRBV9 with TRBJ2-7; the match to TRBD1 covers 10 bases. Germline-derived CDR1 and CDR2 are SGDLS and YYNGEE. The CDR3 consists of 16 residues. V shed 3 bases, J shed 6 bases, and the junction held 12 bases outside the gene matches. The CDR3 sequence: CASSARDRGLAAEQYF. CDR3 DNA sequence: TGTGCCAGCAGCGCTCGGGACAGGGGACTGGCCGCCGAGCAGTACTTC.

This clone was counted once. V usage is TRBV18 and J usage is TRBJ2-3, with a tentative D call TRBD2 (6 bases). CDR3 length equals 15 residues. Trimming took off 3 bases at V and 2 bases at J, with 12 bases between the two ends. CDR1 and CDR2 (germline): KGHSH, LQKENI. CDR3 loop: CASSPSSAYTDTQYF. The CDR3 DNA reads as TGTGCCAGCTCACCTTCTAGCGCCTACACAGATACGCAGTATTTT.